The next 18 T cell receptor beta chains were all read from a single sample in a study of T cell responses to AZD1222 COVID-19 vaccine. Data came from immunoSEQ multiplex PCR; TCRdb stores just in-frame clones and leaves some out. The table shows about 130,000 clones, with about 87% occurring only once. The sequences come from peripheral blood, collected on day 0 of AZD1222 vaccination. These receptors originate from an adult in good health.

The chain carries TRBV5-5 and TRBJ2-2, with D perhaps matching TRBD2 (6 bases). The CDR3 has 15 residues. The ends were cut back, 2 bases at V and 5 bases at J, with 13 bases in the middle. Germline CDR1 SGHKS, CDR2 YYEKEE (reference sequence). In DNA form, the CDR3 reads TGTGCCAGCAGCTTCGAGACTAGAGATACCGGGGAGCTGTTTTTT. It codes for CASSFETRDTGELFF.

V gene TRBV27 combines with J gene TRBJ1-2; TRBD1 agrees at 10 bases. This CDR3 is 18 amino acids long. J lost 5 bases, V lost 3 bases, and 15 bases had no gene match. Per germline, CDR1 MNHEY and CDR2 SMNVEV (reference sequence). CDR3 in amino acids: CASSFNPRTGGGQYGYTF. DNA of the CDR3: TGTGCCAGCAGTTTCAACCCCCGGACAGGGGGGGGTCAGTATGGCTACACCTTC.

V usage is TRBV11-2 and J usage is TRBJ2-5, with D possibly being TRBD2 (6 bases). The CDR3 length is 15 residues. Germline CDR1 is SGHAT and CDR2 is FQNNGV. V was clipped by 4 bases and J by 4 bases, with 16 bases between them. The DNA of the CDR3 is TGTGCCAGCAGCTCTAATCTAGCGTTTTTAGAGACCCAGTACTTC. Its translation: CASSSNLAFLETQYF.

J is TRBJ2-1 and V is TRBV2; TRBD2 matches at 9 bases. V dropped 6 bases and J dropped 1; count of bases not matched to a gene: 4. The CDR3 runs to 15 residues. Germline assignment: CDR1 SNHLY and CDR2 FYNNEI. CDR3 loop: CASSWTSASYNEQFF. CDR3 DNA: TGTGCCAGCAGCTGGACTAGCGCGTCCTACAATGAGCAGTTCTTC.

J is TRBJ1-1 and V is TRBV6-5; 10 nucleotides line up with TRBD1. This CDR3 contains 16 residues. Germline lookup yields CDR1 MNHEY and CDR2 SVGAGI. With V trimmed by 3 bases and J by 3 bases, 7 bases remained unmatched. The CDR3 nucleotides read TGTGCCAGCAGTTATCCGCCGGGACAGGGGTACACTGAAGCTTTCTTT. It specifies CASSYPPGQGYTEAFF.

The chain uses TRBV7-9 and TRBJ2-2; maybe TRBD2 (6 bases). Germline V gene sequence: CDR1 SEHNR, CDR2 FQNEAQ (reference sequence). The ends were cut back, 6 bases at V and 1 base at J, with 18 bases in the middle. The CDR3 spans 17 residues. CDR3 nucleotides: TGTGCCAGCAGACCCAACGTCCGGACTAAGAACACCGGGGAGCTGTTTTTT. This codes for CASRPNVRTKNTGELFF. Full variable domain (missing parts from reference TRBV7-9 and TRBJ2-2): DTGVSQNPRHKITKRGQNVTFRCDPISEHNRLYWYRQTLGQGPEFLTYFQNEAQLEKSRLLSDRFSAERPKGSFSTLEIQRTEQGDSAMYLCASRPNVRTKNTGELFFGEGSRLTVL.

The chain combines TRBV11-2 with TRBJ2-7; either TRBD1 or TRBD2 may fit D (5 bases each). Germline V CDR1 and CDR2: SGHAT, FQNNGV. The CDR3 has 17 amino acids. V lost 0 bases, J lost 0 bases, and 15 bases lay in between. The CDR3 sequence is CASSLDSEGSSSYEQYF. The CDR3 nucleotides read TGTGCCAGCAGCTTAGATAGCGAGGGGTCGAGCTCCTACGAGCAGTACTTC.

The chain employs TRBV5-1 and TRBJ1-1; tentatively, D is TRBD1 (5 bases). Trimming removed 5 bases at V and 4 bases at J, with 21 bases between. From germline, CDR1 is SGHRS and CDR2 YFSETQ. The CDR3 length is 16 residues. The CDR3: CASRFEPGRVSTEAFF. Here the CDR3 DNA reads TGCGCCAGCAGATTCGAACCAGGGAGGGTAAGCACTGAAGCTTTCTTT.

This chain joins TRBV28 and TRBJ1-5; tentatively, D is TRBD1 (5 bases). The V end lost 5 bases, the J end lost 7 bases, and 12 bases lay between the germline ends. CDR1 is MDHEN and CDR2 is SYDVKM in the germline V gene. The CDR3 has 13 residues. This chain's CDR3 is CASSITGSQPQHF. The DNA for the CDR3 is TGTGCCAGCAGTATAACAGGTTCACAGCCCCAGCATTTT.

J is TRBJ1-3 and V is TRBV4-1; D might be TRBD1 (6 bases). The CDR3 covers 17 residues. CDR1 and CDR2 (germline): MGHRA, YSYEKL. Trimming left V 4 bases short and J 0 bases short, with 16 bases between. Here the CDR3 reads CASSPEFDRLSGNTIYF. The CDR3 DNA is TGCGCCAGCAGCCCTGAATTTGACAGGCTCTCTGGAAACACCATATATTTT.

DNA of the CDR3: TGTGCCTGGACAGCTACTAACTATGGCTACACCTTC. Translated, it gives CAWTATNYGYTF. V and J are TRBV30 and TRBJ1-2; no firm D call. The CDR3 runs 12 residues. Trimming took off 4 bases at V and 0 bases at J, with 6 bases between the two ends. Germline V gene lookup returns CDR1 GTSNPN and CDR2 SVGIG (reference sequence).

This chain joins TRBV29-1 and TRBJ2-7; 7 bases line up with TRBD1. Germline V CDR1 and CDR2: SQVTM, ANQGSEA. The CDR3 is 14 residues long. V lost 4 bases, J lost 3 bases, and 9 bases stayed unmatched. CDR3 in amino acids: CSVGTTGILYEQYF. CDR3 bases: TGCAGCGTTGGAACGACAGGGATCCTCTACGAGCAGTACTTC.

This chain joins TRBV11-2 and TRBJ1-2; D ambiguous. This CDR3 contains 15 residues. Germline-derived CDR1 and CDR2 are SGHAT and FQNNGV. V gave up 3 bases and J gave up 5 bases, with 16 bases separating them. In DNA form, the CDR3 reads TGTGCCAGCAGCTTTGGTGGCGGTTTGAGTTATGGCTACACCTTC. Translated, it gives CASSFGGGLSYGYTF.

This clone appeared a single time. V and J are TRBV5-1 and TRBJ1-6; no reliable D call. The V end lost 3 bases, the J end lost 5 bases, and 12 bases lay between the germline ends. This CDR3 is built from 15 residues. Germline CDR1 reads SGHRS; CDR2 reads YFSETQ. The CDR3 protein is CASSSKTVDNSPLHF. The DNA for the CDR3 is TGCGCCAGCAGCTCGAAGACGGTAGATAATTCACCCCTCCACTTT. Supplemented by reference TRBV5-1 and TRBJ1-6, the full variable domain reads KAGVTQTPRYLIKTRGQQVTLSCSPISGHRSVSWYQQTPGQGLQFLFEYFSETQRNKGNFPGRFSGRQFSNSRSEMNVSTLELGDSALYLCASSSKTVDNSPLHFGNGTRLTVT.

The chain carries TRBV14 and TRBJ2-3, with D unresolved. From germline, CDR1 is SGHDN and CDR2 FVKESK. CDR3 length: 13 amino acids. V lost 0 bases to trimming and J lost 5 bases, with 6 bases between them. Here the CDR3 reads CASSQEREDTQYF. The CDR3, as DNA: TGTGCCAGCAGCCAAGAAAGGGAAGATACGCAGTATTTT.

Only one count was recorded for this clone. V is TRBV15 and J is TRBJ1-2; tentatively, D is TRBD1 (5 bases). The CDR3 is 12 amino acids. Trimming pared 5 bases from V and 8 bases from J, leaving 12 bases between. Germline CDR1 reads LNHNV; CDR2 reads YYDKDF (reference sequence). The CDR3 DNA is TGTGCCACCAGCGAGCGGGGGTTCGGCTACACCTTC. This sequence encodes CATSERGFGYTF.

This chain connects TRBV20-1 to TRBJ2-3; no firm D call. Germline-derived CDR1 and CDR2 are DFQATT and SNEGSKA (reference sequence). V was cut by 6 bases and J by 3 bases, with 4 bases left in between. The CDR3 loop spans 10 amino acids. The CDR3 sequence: CSATTDTQYF. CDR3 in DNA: TGCAGTGCCACTACAGATACGCAGTATTTT.

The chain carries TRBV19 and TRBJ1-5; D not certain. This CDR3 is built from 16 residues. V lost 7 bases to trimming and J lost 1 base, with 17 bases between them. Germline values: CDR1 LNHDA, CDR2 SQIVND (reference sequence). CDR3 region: CASMNSLLGSNQPQHF. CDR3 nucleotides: TGTGCCAGTATGAACAGTCTCCTGGGGAGCAATCAGCCCCAGCATTTT.